A single sample gave rise to the 2 T cell receptor beta chains below, sequenced in a study of CD8 T cells in ankylosing spondylitis. MiXCR, run by TCRdb on the 5' RACE reads, gives a single entry per CDR3 protein. The repertoire holds 200,000 to 300,000 distinct CDR3 sequences, with roughly a third as singletons. Sequenced material: blood, either unsorted or a sorted T cell fraction (not recorded which). The origin of the receptors is a male donor with ankylosing spondylitis or in good health (not recorded which).

This clonotype was seen a handful of times. This chain uses TRBV4-2 with TRBJ2-5; TRBD2 agrees at 12 bases. This CDR3 has 17 amino acids. From germline, CDR1 is LGHNA and CDR2 YNFKEQ. V was pared by 0 bases and J by 3 bases, with 5 bases of the junction left unmatched. CDR3 residues: CASSQELAGGREETQYF. In DNA form, the CDR3 reads TGTGCCAGCAGCCAAGAACTAGCGGGGGGTCGGGAAGAGACCCAGTACTTC.

The gene calls are TRBV10-3 and TRBJ1-1; D not certain. Germline CDR1 reads ENHRY; CDR2 reads SYGVKD. There are 14 residues in the CDR3. V was trimmed by 8 bases and J by 0 bases, leaving 13 bases between them. CDR3 nucleotide sequence: TGTGCCATCCAGGAAGGAGCCATGAACACTGAAGCTTTCTTT. Protein product: CAIQEGAMNTEAFF.